This T cell receptor beta chain derives from a study of CD8 T cells in Susac syndrome. After extraction with the RNeasy kit, 0.5 to 1 ug of the RNA was reverse transcribed using random hexamers. Across 54 Vbeta and 13 Jbeta, immunoSEQ multiplex PCR amplified TCR beta CDR3. TCRdb ran MiXCR on the immunoSEQ multiplex PCR reads and lists one entry per CDR3 protein. The profile covers 80,000 or so distinct CDR3 sequences, with approximately 94% appearing a single time and 0.2% to 0.3% taken by the ten largest. The authors sequenced TCR beta from blood CD8+ and CD4+ T cells. The controls, all healthy donors, were matched for age and sex. The CDR3 runs to 14 residues. The germline V and J ends were trimmed by 3 bases and 7 bases, with 13 bases remaining between them. Germline assignment: CDR1 SGHVS and CDR2 FNYEAQ.

The sequencing sample was made of CD8+ T cells from PBMCs. V is TRBV7-6 and J is TRBJ2-1; maybe TRBD2 (6 bases). The clonotype was recovered from a human donor in good health. The CDR3 here is CASSFGGPGNEQFF. The CDR3 region has the DNA TGTGCCAGCAGCTTTGGAGGGCCGGGAAATGAGCAGTTCTTC.